This T cell receptor beta chain originates from a study of T cell responses to AZD1222 COVID-19 vaccine. Germline-derived CDR1 and CDR2 are SGDLS and YYNGEE. This CDR3 has 14 residues. Trimming removed 4 bases from V and 0 bases from J, with 8 bases in between. Some clones are missing from TCRdb's copy, which holds only in-frame ones; the method was immunoSEQ multiplex PCR. The sample includes about 85,000 clones, 85% to 90% seen only once; the top ten take 6% to 9%. The rearrangement joins TRBV9 to TRBJ1-3; D is ambiguous. This clonotype was obtained from an adult in good health. The sequencing used peripheral blood, collected on day 0 of AZD1222 vaccination. Written as DNA, the CDR3 is TGTGCCAGCAGCTCTGTCAGCTCTGGAAACACCATATATTTT. It yields the protein CASSSVSSGNTIYF.